This T cell receptor beta chain was documented in a study of vaccination and CD4 T cells after COVID-19. Study context: Typically, post-vaccine samples were obtained a median roughly 75 days after dose two, within a range of 14 to 241.

As for this clonotype: Its antigen remains unidentified.

Indicated treatment: roughly 10-day PBMC culture with coronavirus spike peptide pools or control peptides (ViraFEST assay). This CDR3 is 15 amino acids long. Germline assignment: CDR1 LNHDA and CDR2 SQIVND (reference sequence). Trimming stripped 4 bases from V and 0 bases from J, with 12 bases between. The assay that was used to sequence DNA from cultured CD4+ T cells was the Oncomine TCR Beta short-read assay. TCRdb passed the PCR reads through MiXCR, listing each CDR3 protein once. The sample records some 16,000 distinct CDR3 sequences, under 65% being singletons. This clonotype was obtained from a human donor who had recovered from COVID-19. Sequenced here: CD4+ T cells from blood, cultured in vitro, sampled before SARS-CoV-2 vaccination. The chain recombines TRBV19 with TRBJ1-1, with a weak D call TRBD1 (6 bases). Here the CDR3 reads CASSTSQGMNTEAFF. The CDR3 DNA reads as TGTGCCAGTAGTACGTCCCAGGGGATGAACACTGAAGCTTTCTTT.